Shown below are 10 T cell receptor beta chains from a single sample sequenced in a study of TIL therapy for anti-PD-1-resistant metastatic lung cancer. Sequencing used immunoSEQ v3. Method: immunoSEQ multiplex PCR; TCRdb's copy keeps in-frame clones and lacks some. Among roughly 92,000 clones listed, 50% to 70% were seen once. Time point noted: pre-treatment sample, taken before nivolumab and TIL therapy. Tumor tissue came from excised metastases, mostly pleural nodules or supraclavicular lymph nodes. The material was tumor tissue, obtained at baseline. The receptor set was obtained from a person between 25 and 80 years old with non-small cell lung cancer.

V and J are TRBV10-1 and TRBJ1-2; D gene unclear. Germline values: CDR1 WNHNN, CDR2 SYGVQD (reference sequence). The CDR3 is 13 amino acids. The V and J ends lost 1 base and 7 bases respectively, with 10 bases between them. The CDR3 DNA reads TGCGCCAGCAGTGAGTTCACAGACGCTGGCTACACCTTC. Its protein is CASSEFTDAGYTF.

This clone was observed many times. The rearrangement links TRBV5-4 to TRBJ2-1; 8 nucleotides agree with TRBD1. The J segment lost 5 bases and the V segment lost 4 bases, leaving 11 bases of the junction unmatched. From germline, CDR1 is SGHNT and CDR2 YYREEE (reference sequence). The CDR3 runs 16 residues. CDR3 region: CASSQGAGQDHNEQFF. Written as DNA, the CDR3 is TGTGCCAGCAGCCAGGGGGCGGGACAGGACCACAATGAGCAGTTCTTC.

CDR3 residues: CASSSGQFSGNTIYF. The CDR3 DNA reads as TGTGCCAGCAGCTCCGGACAGTTCTCTGGAAACACCATATATTTT. This chain links TRBV5-4 with TRBJ1-3; D is perhaps TRBD1 (6 bases). Between the trimmed V and J ends, which lost 3 bases and 0 bases, there was a span of 10 bases. The CDR3 runs 15 residues. CDR1 and CDR2 from the germline V gene are SGHNT and YYREEE (reference sequence).

The J gene is TRBJ2-7, the V gene TRBV7-2; a possible D gene is TRBD2 (5 bases). Germline lookup yields CDR1 SGHTA and CDR2 FQGNSA. V was pared by 5 bases and J by 4 bases, with 15 bases between. The length of the CDR3 is 14 residues. CDR3 protein: CASSAGLPSYEQYF. The CDR3 DNA is TGTGCCAGCAGCGCGGGCCTCCCCTCATACGAGCAGTACTTC.

The rearrangement joins TRBV14 to TRBJ2-5; D is unresolved. V gave up 3 bases and J gave up 4 bases, with 6 bases separating them. CDR3 length equals 12 residues. Germline values: CDR1 SGHDN, CDR2 FVKESK. DNA for the CDR3: TGTGCCAGCAGCCAGCTCGGAGAGACCCAGTACTTC. Encoded protein: CASSQLGETQYF.

This clone occurred many times. The genes are TRBV2 and TRBJ1-5; 9 bases align to TRBD1. CDR3 length equals 15 residues. Per the germline V gene, CDR1 is SNHLY and CDR2 is FYNNEI. The trim removed 6 bases at V and 1 base at J, leaving 4 bases unmatched. CDR3 sequence: CASRVDRGSNQPQHF. DNA of the CDR3: TGTGCCAGCAGGGTGGACAGGGGCAGCAATCAGCCCCAGCATTTT.

A few counts support this clone. The gene calls are TRBV11-3 and TRBJ2-1, with 8 bases matching TRBD1. Germline V CDR1 and CDR2: SGHNT, YENEEA. This CDR3 has 15 amino acids. With V trimmed by 5 bases and J by 4 bases, 7 bases remained unmatched. CDR3 in DNA: TGTGCCAGCAGCATGGGACAGGCCTTTTACAATGAGCAGTTCTTC. Protein: CASSMGQAFYNEQFF.

This clone has a handful of counts. The chain combines TRBV25-1 with TRBJ2-3; D unclear. V lost 0 bases to trimming and J lost 0 bases, with 7 bases between them. The CDR3 totals 15 residues. CDR1 is MGHDK, CDR2 SYGVNS, per germline. The CDR3 nucleotides read TGTGCCAGCAGTGAATATGTGGGGAGCACAGATACGCAGTATTTT. Protein product: CASSEYVGSTDTQYF.

V usage is TRBV29-1 and J usage is TRBJ1-4; 8 bases are a match to TRBD1. V shed 3 bases, J shed 6 bases, and the junction held 12 bases outside the gene matches. The CDR3 runs to 16 residues. Germline loops: CDR1 SQVTM, CDR2 ANQGSEA. CDR3 region: CSVEDRASEGHEKLFF. Written as DNA, the CDR3 is TGCAGCGTTGAGGACAGGGCTTCAGAGGGTCATGAAAAACTGTTTTTT.

This rearrangement joins TRBV3-1 (or the pseudogene TRBV3-2) to TRBJ1-2; 10 positions agree with TRBD1. V shed 9 bases, J shed 5 bases, and the junction held 6 bases outside the gene matches. Germline CDR1 and CDR2: LGHDT and YNNKEL (reference sequence). The CDR3 is 13 amino acids. The CDR3 coding sequence is TGTGCCAGTCGCCGACAGGGGGCGTATGGCTACACCTTC. It codes for CASRRQGAYGYTF.